This is a list of T cell receptor beta chains from one sample in a study of somatic mutations in cytotoxic T cells in rheumatoid arthritis. Measured with immunoSEQ multiplex PCR; TCRdb has only the in-frame clones, and not every one. The sample holds 9,500 to 15,000 clones, around 86% seen once. The sample comprised CD8+ T cells sorted from blood. The receptors shown here come from a woman between 55 and 75 years old in good health. CDR3s include the opening cysteine and the closing phenylalanine or tryptophan. The D gene is left open where the match is weak. Not every row has a clone size; where given, it reads once, few, many or a size class.

-	TRBV6-1	-	TRBJ1-1	CASRTHQGTEAFF	TGTGCCAGCAGGACCCACCAGGGGACTGAAGCTTTCTTT
-	TRBV11-2	TRBD2	TRBJ2-3	CASSLGGTITDTQYF	TGTGCCAGCAGCTTAGGAGGGACTATCACAGATACGCAGTATTTT
-	TRBV5-1	TRBD1	TRBJ2-5	CASSLNRGSPQETQYF	TGCGCCAGCAGCTTGAACAGGGGGAGTCCCCAAGAGACCCAGTACTTC
-	TRBV27	-	TRBJ2-3	CASRTLAADTQYF	TGTGCCAGCAGAACCTTAGCCGCAGATACGCAGTATTTT
-	TRBV7-6	TRBD2	TRBJ2-3	CASSLVAGGSTDTQYF	TGTGCCAGCAGCTTAGTAGCGGGGGGTAGCACAGATACGCAGTATTTT
-	TRBV28	TRBD2	TRBJ2-5	CASSLGGLAGGETQYF	TGTGCCAGCAGTTTAGGGGGACTAGCGGGAGGAGAGACCCAGTACTTC
few	TRBV27	-	TRBJ2-2	CASSLQYTGELFF	TGTGCCAGCAGTTTACAGTACACCGGGGAGCTGTTTTTT
-	TRBV27	-	TRBJ2-5	CASSRTGLRMGQETQYF	TGTGCCAGCAGTCGAACGGGACTCAGGATGGGGCAAGAGACCCAGTACTTC
-	TRBV19	-	TRBJ1-1	CASSIRVRATEAFF	TGTGCCAGTAGTATAAGGGTGAGGGCCACTGAAGCTTTCTTT
few	TRBV6-6	TRBD1	TRBJ2-7	CASSYPGTGGGYEQYF	TGTGCCAGCAGTTACCCCGGGACAGGGGGCGGATACGAGCAGTACTTC
-	TRBV4-2	TRBD2	TRBJ2-1	CASSQDLQRGGFF	TGTGCCAGCAGCCAAGATCTACAGCGGGGGGGGTTCTTC
-	TRBV7-6	-	TRBJ2-3	CASSPLGGRTDTQYF	TGTGCCAGCAGCCCCTTGGGGGGGCGAACAGATACGCAGTATTTT
-	TRBV6-1	-	TRBJ1-1	CASSELSPEAFF	TGTGCCAGCAGTGAACTGAGCCCTGAAGCTTTCTTT
-	TRBV7-8	TRBD2	TRBJ2-3	CASSIASGGTDTQYF	TGTGCCAGCAGCATCGCTAGCGGGGGCACAGATACGCAGTATTTT
-	TRBV19	-	TRBJ1-5	CASSITEGVRQPQHF	TGTGCCAGTAGTATTACGGAAGGGGTAAGACAGCCCCAGCATTTT
-	TRBV9	TRBD2	TRBJ2-5	CASSEVGGGFEETQYF	TGTGCCAGCAGCGAGGTGGGCGGGGGTTTCGAAGAGACCCAGTACTTC
-	TRBV15	TRBD1	TRBJ1-5	CATSTSRGAEPQHF	TGTGCCACCAGCACTTCCAGGGGGGCTGAGCCCCAGCATTTT
-	TRBV5-6	-	TRBJ2-2	CASSLGQNTGELFF	TGTGCCAGCAGCTTGGGGCAGAACACCGGGGAGCTGTTTTTT
-	TRBV30	-	TRBJ2-7	CAWSVGASYEQYF	TGTGCCTGGAGTGTAGGGGCATCCTACGAGCAGTACTTC
-	TRBV4-2	-	TRBJ1-1	CASSQGLGDTEAFF	TGTGCCAGCAGCCAAGGTCTAGGAGACACTGAAGCTTTCTTT
few	TRBV9	TRBD2	TRBJ2-7	CASSTSGLGDEQYF	TGTGCCAGCAGCACCTCGGGACTAGGCGACGAGCAGTACTTC
-	TRBV9	-	TRBJ2-3	CASSVEGGPGDTQYF	TGTGCCAGCAGCGTAGAAGGCGGGCCGGGCGATACGCAGTATTTT
-	TRBV13	-	TRBJ2-7	CASSDGAAGYEQYF	TGTGCCAGCAGCGATGGGGCGGCCGGATACGAGCAGTACTTC
once	TRBV6-5	-	TRBJ1-2	CASSYFAGANYGYTF	TGTGCCAGCAGTTACTTCGCAGGGGCTAACTATGGCTACACCTTC
once	TRBV11-2	TRBD1	TRBJ2-5	CASSLAAGGQETQYF	TGTGCCAGCAGCTTAGCGGCAGGGGGACAAGAGACCCAGTACTTC
-	TRBV19	-	TRBJ1-2	CATKGGAAPTYGYTF	TGTGCCACCAAGGGGGGGGCAGCGCCGACCTATGGCTACACCTTC
few	TRBV29-1	-	TRBJ1-2	CSVWAGGGYTF	TGCAGCGTCTGGGCCGGTGGGGGCTACACCTTC
-	TRBV2	TRBD2	TRBJ2-1	CASSTGGRSYNEQFF	TGTGCCAGCAGTACGGGGGGTCGCTCCTACAATGAGCAGTTCTTC
-	TRBV7-9	TRBD1	TRBJ1-1	CASSVLVGTGYTEAFF	TGTGCCAGCAGCGTCCTCGTGGGGACAGGGTACACTGAAGCTTTCTTT
once	TRBV5-1	-	TRBJ2-5	CASSFEEGTAETQYF	TGCGCCAGCAGCTTTGAGGAGGGGACAGCGGAGACCCAGTACTTC
-	TRBV9	TRBD1	TRBJ2-1	CASSGAGTVNNEQFF	TGTGCCAGCAGCGGGGCCGGGACAGTAAACAATGAGCAGTTCTTC
-	TRBV7-9	TRBD2	TRBJ2-3	CASSFAGGTDTQYF	TGTGCCAGCAGCTTCGCGGGGGGCACAGATACGCAGTATTTT
-	TRBV6-5	-	TRBJ1-2	CASSYTGSNYGYTF	TGTGCCAGCAGTTACACGGGGTCGAACTATGGCTACACCTTC
few	TRBV7-8	TRBD2	TRBJ2-5	CASSRTSGFQETQYF	TGTGCCAGCTCCCGGACTAGCGGCTTCCAAGAGACCCAGTACTTC
-	TRBV29-1	-	TRBJ2-1	CSVVLYNEQFF	TGCAGCGTTGTCCTTTACAATGAGCAGTTCTTC
-	TRBV19	-	TRBJ2-7	CASSIGSAIAAGDTYEQYF	TGTGCCAGTAGTATAGGATCGGCCATCGCTGCAGGGGACACCTACGAGCAGTACTTC
once	TRBV10-3	-	TRBJ2-3	CAILASSTDTQYF	TGTGCCATCCTAGCGAGTAGCACAGATACGCAGTATTTT
-	TRBV9	TRBD2	TRBJ2-2	CASSDRVAGGSGELFF	TGTGCCAGCAGCGATAGGGTAGCGGGGGGTTCCGGGGAGCTGTTTTTT
-	TRBV9	-	TRBJ1-3	CASSPGGNSGNTIYF	TGTGCCAGCAGCCCAGGAGGAAATTCTGGAAACACCATATATTTT
-	TRBV7-3	-	TRBJ2-7	CASSAQQGITEQYF	TGTGCCAGCAGCGCTCAACAGGGCATCACCGAGCAGTACTTC
-	TRBV21-1	-	TRBJ1-6	CASRKRRGDYNSPLHF	TGTGCCAGCAGAAAACGACGGGGGGACTATAATTCACCCCTCCACTTT
once	TRBV7-9	-	TRBJ2-5	CASSLVGLTGETQYF	TGTGCCAGCAGCTTAGTAGGCCTAACAGGGGAGACCCAGTACTTC
once	TRBV7-8	TRBD2	TRBJ2-3	CASQSGGSTDTQYF	TGTGCCAGCCAGAGCGGGGGAAGCACAGATACGCAGTATTTT
-	TRBV27	-	TRBJ2-1	CASSFTGSNEQFF	TGTGCCAGCAGTTTTACCGGGTCCAATGAGCAGTTCTTC
few	TRBV27	-	TRBJ1-5	CASSWGGNQPQHF	TGTGCCAGCAGCTGGGGGGGGAATCAGCCCCAGCATTTT
-	TRBV7-9	-	TRBJ2-1	CASSLEPSPYYNEQFF	TGTGCCAGCAGCTTAGAACCGAGTCCCTACTACAATGAGCAGTTCTTC
-	TRBV11-2	-	TRBJ1-3	CASSLGSGAPGRTIYF	TGTGCCAGCAGCTTGGGCTCAGGGGCCCCGGGACGCACCATATATTTT
medium-sized	TRBV30	-	TRBJ2-1	CAWTPGWYNEQFF	TGTGCCTGGACACCCGGGTGGTACAATGAGCAGTTCTTC